The 27 T cell receptor beta chains listed next were all sequenced from one sample in a study of blood T cell repertoires in COVID-19. Sequencing was performed with immunoSEQ multiplex PCR; in TCRdb, only in-frame clones are kept and a portion is missing. The repertoire holds 220,000 or so clones, with 82% as singletons. Sequencing was carried out using PBMCs or T cells enriched from blood (not recorded which). All receptors come from an older woman who had recovered from COVID-19.

This chain connects TRBV3-1 (or the pseudogene TRBV3-2) to TRBJ1-2; D gene ambiguous. Trimming shortened V by 0 bases and J by 7 bases, and 6 bases separated the two germline ends. Looked up from germline, CDR1 is LGHDT and CDR2 is YNNKEL (reference sequence). The CDR3 runs to 12 residues. In DNA, the CDR3 is TGTGCCAGCAGCCAAGATACGGTTGGCTACACCTTC. Translating it yields CASSQDTVGYTF.

This rearrangement joins TRBV7-2 to TRBJ1-2; 8 nucleotides line up with TRBD1. The CDR3 is 15 amino acids. V lost 5 bases to trimming and J lost 6 bases; unmatched junction nucleotides: 11. CDR1 is SGHTA, CDR2 FQGNSA, per germline. The DNA for the CDR3 is TGTGCCAGCAGCGCCCCCGACAGGGGAGCCCATGGCTACACCTTC. It translates to CASSAPDRGAHGYTF.

The chain is built from TRBV20-1 and TRBJ2-7; D is unresolved. In germline, CDR1 is DFQATT, CDR2 SNEGSKA (reference sequence). The CDR3 is made up of 11 amino acids. Trimming left V 3 bases short and J 1 base short, with 4 bases between. The CDR3 sequence is CSASLSYEQYF. The CDR3 nucleotides are TGCAGTGCTAGTCTATCCTACGAGCAGTACTTC.

This chain connects TRBV10-3 to TRBJ2-1; 11 positions match TRBD2. This CDR3 has 13 residues. J was trimmed by 5 bases and V by 6 bases; bases with no gene match: 0. Per the germline V gene, CDR1 is ENHRY and CDR2 is SYGVKD. The DNA for the CDR3 is TGTGCCATCAGGGGACTAGCGGACAATGAGCAGTTCTTC. Residues: CAIRGLADNEQFF.

This clone was observed once. The chain carries TRBV5-4 and TRBJ2-3; 8 bases align to TRBD1. The CDR3 has 15 residues. Germline V gene lookup returns CDR1 SGHNT and CDR2 YYREEE (reference sequence). V dropped 4 bases and J dropped 5; count of bases not matched to a gene: 9. The CDR3 region is CASSKDQGAGDTQYF. The CDR3 DNA follows: TGTGCCAGCAGCAAAGACCAGGGGGCAGGAGATACGCAGTATTTT.

The V call is TRBV7-9, the J call TRBJ1-3, with unresolved D. In germline, CDR1 is SEHNR, CDR2 FQNEAQ (reference sequence). CDR3 length equals 17 residues. Deletions cut 6 bases from V and 0 bases from J, with 18 bases between. CDR3 protein: CASSSTSSRFSGNTIYF. The CDR3 DNA is TGTGCCAGCAGTTCAACTTCTAGTCGTTTCTCTGGAAACACCATATATTTT.

V usage is TRBV27 and J usage is TRBJ2-7, with 9 nucleotides matching TRBD2. CDR1 MNHEY and CDR2 SMNVEV come from the germline V gene (reference sequence). The CDR3 length is 18 residues. With 3 bases clipped from V and 5 bases from J, the junction kept 17 bases outside the gene matches. The CDR3 coding sequence is TGTGCCAGCAGTTTGGGCGCGGGGACTAGCAGCATACAAGACGAGCAGTACTTC. Translation: CASSLGAGTSSIQDEQYF.

The CDR3 region has the DNA TGCGCCAGCAGCTTCCTGGGAGAAATGAACACTGAAGCTTTCTTT. It encodes CASSFLGEMNTEAFF. This chain connects TRBV5-1 to TRBJ1-1; D ambiguous. Deletions cut 2 bases from V and 0 bases from J, with 11 bases between. The length of the CDR3 is 15 residues. Germline assignment: CDR1 SGHRS and CDR2 YFSETQ.

V gene TRBV19 combines with J gene TRBJ1-2; TRBD1 matches at 7 bases. The CDR3 is 16 amino acids. V was clipped by 5 bases and J by 1 base; unmatched bases: 10. Germline V gene lookup returns CDR1 LNHDA and CDR2 SQIVND (reference sequence). The CDR3 nucleotides read TGTGCCAGTAGTCCCCGACAGGGATGGGTTAACTATGGCTACACCTTC. Protein: CASSPRQGWVNYGYTF.

This rearrangement joins TRBV5-1 to TRBJ2-5, with 7 nucleotides matching TRBD2. Losses at the gene ends were 6 bases for V and 2 bases for J; bases not matched to a gene: 10. Germline-derived CDR1 and CDR2 are SGHRS and YFSETQ. This CDR3 has 15 residues. CDR3 sequence: CASKRSSGVQETQYF. CDR3 coding DNA: TGCGCCAGCAAACGGTCTAGCGGAGTTCAAGAGACCCAGTACTTC.

The chain joins TRBV9 to TRBJ2-1; 7 bases agree with TRBD2. Germline V CDR1 and CDR2: SGDLS, YYNGEE. CDR3 length: 20 amino acids. The J segment lost 1 base and the V segment lost 0 bases, leaving 16 bases of the junction unmatched. Here the CDR3 reads CASSVATGGGGSRSYNEQFF. CDR3 coding DNA: TGTGCCAGCAGCGTAGCTACGGGCGGGGGAGGTTCGAGGTCCTACAATGAGCAGTTCTTC.

The J gene is TRBJ1-4, the V gene TRBV27, with D uncertain. Germline-derived CDR1 and CDR2 are MNHEY and SMNVEV (reference sequence). The CDR3 consists of 13 residues. V was trimmed by 6 bases and J by 7 bases, leaving 12 bases between them. The CDR3: CASRDWAGEKLFF. The CDR3 coding sequence is TGTGCCAGCAGGGATTGGGCGGGTGAAAAACTGTTTTTT.

V is TRBV19 and J is TRBJ1-5; tentatively, D is TRBD1 (5 bases). This CDR3 is 13 amino acids long. Germline-derived CDR1 and CDR2 are LNHDA and SQIVND (reference sequence). The V end was cut by 3 bases, the J end by 7 bases, with 10 bases between. The CDR3 sequence: CASSIRTLQPQHF. CDR3 DNA: TGTGCCAGTAGTATCAGGACACTCCAGCCCCAGCATTTT.

This chain connects TRBV6-1 to TRBJ1-2; no definite D call. CDR1 is MNHNS, CDR2 SASEGT, per germline. The CDR3 is 14 residues long. V was clipped by 1 base and J by 0 bases, with 6 bases between them. CDR3 nucleotides: TGTGCCAGCAGTGAAGGGAGAACTAACTATGGCTACACCTTC. Protein: CASSEGRTNYGYTF.

This clone was found a few times. J is TRBJ2-1 and V is TRBV19; 15 bases align to TRBD2. V lost 8 bases, J lost 7 bases, and 6 bases stayed unmatched. CDR1 is LNHDA, CDR2 SQIVND, per germline (reference sequence). The CDR3 covers 15 residues. The CDR3 loop is CASGGTSGRRNEQFF. In DNA form, the CDR3 reads TGTGCCAGTGGGGGGACTAGCGGGAGGAGAAATGAGCAGTTCTTC.

V is TRBV29-1 and J is TRBJ2-6; TRBD1 matches 7 bases. The CDR3 runs 14 residues. CDR1 is SQVTM and CDR2 is ANQGSEA in the germline V gene. The J segment lost 1 base and the V segment lost 6 bases, leaving 3 bases of the junction unmatched. The CDR3, as DNA: TGCAGCGTCTACAGGGGATCTGGGGCCAACGTCCTGACTTTC. Encoded protein: CSVYRGSGANVLTF.

The rearrangement joins TRBV2 to TRBJ2-3, with unresolved D. Trimming stripped 6 bases from V and 0 bases from J, with 7 bases between. The CDR3 length is 13 residues. Germline CDR1 and CDR2: SNHLY and FYNNEI. CDR3 DNA: TGTGCCAGCAGAAGTACTAGCACAGATACGCAGTATTTT. Its protein product is CASRSTSTDTQYF.

This clone was counted a few times. The chain carries TRBV19 and TRBJ2-1; 8 nucleotides align to TRBD2. The CDR3 extends over 13 amino acids. Trimming at V came to 6 bases and at J to 5 bases, leaving 3 bases not matched to a gene. Per germline, CDR1 LNHDA and CDR2 SQIVND (reference sequence). The chain's CDR3 is CASRTSVNNEQFF. In DNA form, the CDR3 reads TGTGCCAGTAGGACTAGCGTAAACAATGAGCAGTTCTTC.

In its sample, this clone was seen once. V usage is TRBV19 and J usage is TRBJ1-2; D is perhaps TRBD1 (6 bases). Trimming removed 7 bases from V and 5 bases from J, with 23 bases in between. Germline values: CDR1 LNHDA, CDR2 SQIVND (reference sequence). The CDR3 has 16 residues. CDR3 sequence reads: CASTLSSSGDWYGYTF. Written as DNA, the CDR3 is TGTGCCAGTACCCTATCCTCCTCAGGGGATTGGTATGGCTACACCTTC.

The V call is TRBV6-5, the J call TRBJ1-2; 9 bases line up with TRBD1. CDR3 length: 15 residues. The V gene's germline CDR1 is MNHEY and CDR2 SVGAGI. V was clipped by 6 bases and J by 2 bases; unmatched bases: 7. The DNA of the CDR3 is TGTGCCAGCAGAGAGGGGACAGGGCTAAACTATGGCTACACCTTC. This codes for CASREGTGLNYGYTF.

The chain links TRBV12-3 or TRBV12-4 to TRBJ1-2; D is perhaps TRBD1 (6 bases). The length of the CDR3 is 13 residues. The V gene lost 4 bases and the J gene lost 8 bases, with 14 bases spanning the gap. The CDR3: CASSSIGGKGYTF. CDR3 DNA: TGTGCCAGCAGTTCAATAGGGGGAAAAGGCTACACCTTC.

J is TRBJ2-1 and V is TRBV5-1, with unresolved D. This CDR3 is built from 15 residues. V was shortened by 4 bases and J by 6 bases, with 17 bases between the two germline ends. Germline lookup yields CDR1 SGHRS and CDR2 YFSETQ. CDR3 DNA: TGCGCCAGCAGCCTCAATGATCGAGGCCGCAATGAGCAGTTCTTC. It is translated as CASSLNDRGRNEQFF.

J is TRBJ1-2 and V is TRBV28; TRBD1 agrees at 9 bases. The germline CDR1 and CDR2 sequences are MDHEN and SYDVKM. The V gene end was trimmed by 3 bases and the J gene end by 4 bases; junction bases not matched to a gene: 6. The CDR3 has 15 amino acids. The chain's CDR3 is CASSFNRGRGYGYTF. The DNA of the CDR3 is TGTGCCAGCAGTTTCAACAGGGGGCGCGGCTATGGCTACACCTTC.

This clone appeared a single time. V usage is TRBV6-5 and J usage is TRBJ1-6; TRBD1 might be the D (6 bases). Trimming shortened V by 6 bases and J by 8 bases, and 11 bases separated the two germline ends. This CDR3 contains 13 residues. Germline CDR1 MNHEY, CDR2 SVGAGI. In nucleotides, the CDR3 is TGTGCCAGCAGCCGAAACAGGGATTCACCCCTCCACTTT. It is translated as CASSRNRDSPLHF.

The chain carries TRBV24-1 and TRBJ2-3, with D possibly being TRBD2 (6 bases). The CDR3 sequence is 15 residues long. Per the germline V gene, CDR1 is KGHDR and CDR2 is SFDVKD. The V end was cut by 5 bases, the J end by 1 base, with 12 bases between. The CDR3 loop is CATSGSERGTDTQYF. In nucleotides, the CDR3 is TGTGCCACCAGTGGATCCGAGCGGGGCACAGATACGCAGTATTTT.

This chain connects TRBV11-3 to TRBJ2-3; D is perhaps TRBD1 (6 bases). V gave up 6 bases and J gave up 2 bases, with 12 bases separating them. Germline V gives CDR1 SGHNT, CDR2 YENEEA. CDR3 length equals 14 residues. DNA of the CDR3: TGTGCCAGCAGTCACCGGGACACCACAGATACGCAGTATTTT. This codes for CASSHRDTTDTQYF. The full variable domain, completed using reference TRBV11-3 and TRBJ2-3, is EAGVVQSPRYKIIEKKQPVAFWCNPISGHNTLYWYLQNLGQGPELLIRYENEEAVDDSQLPKDRFSAERLKGVDSTLKIQPAELGDSAVYLCASSHRDTTDTQYFGPGTRLTVL.

This chain joins TRBV7-2 and TRBJ2-7; D is perhaps TRBD1 (6 bases). The germline gives CDR1 SGHTA, CDR2 FQGNSA. The CDR3 spans 14 residues. Trimming took off 5 bases at V and 5 bases at J, with 16 bases between the two ends. CDR3 residues: CASSRTGLGHEQYF. The CDR3 bases are TGTGCCAGCAGCAGAACAGGGCTTGGCCACGAGCAGTACTTC.